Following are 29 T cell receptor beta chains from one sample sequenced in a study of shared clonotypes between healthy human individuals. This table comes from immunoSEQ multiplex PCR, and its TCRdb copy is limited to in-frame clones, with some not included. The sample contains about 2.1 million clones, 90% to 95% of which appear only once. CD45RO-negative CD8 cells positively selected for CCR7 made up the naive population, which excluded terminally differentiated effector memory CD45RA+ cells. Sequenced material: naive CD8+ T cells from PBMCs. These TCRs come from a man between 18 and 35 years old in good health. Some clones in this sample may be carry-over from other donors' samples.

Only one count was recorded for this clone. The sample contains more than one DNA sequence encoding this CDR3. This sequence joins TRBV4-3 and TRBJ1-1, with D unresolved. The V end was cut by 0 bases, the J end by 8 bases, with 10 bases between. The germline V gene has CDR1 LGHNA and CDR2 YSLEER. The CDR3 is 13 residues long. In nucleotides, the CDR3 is TGCGCCAGCAGCCAAGATAGAGGTCACGAAGCTTTCTTT. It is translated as CASSQDRGHEAFF.

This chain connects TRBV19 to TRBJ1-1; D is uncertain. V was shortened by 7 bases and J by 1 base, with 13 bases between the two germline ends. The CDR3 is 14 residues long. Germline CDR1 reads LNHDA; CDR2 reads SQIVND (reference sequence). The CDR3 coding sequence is TGTGCCAGTAACTACGGACTTCAGAACACTGAAGCTTTCTTT. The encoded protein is CASNYGLQNTEAFF.

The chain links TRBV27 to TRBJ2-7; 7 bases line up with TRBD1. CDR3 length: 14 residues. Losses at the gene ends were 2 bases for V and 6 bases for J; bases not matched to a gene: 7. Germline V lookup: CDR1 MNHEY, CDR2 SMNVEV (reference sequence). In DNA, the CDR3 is TGTGCCAGCAGTTTAGTAGGGTCAGGGGGCGAGCAGTACTTC. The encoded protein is CASSLVGSGGEQYF.

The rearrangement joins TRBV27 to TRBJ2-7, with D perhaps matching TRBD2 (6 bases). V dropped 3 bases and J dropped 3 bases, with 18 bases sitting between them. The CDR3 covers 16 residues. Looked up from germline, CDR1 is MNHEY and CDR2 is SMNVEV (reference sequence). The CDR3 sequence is CASSFRDPYSGYEQYF. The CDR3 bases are TGTGCCAGCAGTTTCCGGGACCCTTATAGCGGCTACGAGCAGTACTTC.

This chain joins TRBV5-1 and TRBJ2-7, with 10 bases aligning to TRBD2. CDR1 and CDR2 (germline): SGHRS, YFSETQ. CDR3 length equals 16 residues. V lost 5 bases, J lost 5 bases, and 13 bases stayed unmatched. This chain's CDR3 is CASSGPGTSVLDEQYF. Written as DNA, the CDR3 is TGCGCCAGCAGTGGACCCGGGACTAGCGTTTTGGACGAGCAGTACTTC.

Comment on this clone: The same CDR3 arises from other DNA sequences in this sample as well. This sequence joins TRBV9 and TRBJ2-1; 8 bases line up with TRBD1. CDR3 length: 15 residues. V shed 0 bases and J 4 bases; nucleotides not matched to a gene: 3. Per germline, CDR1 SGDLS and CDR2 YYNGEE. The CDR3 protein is CASSVAGTGYNEQFF. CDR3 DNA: TGTGCCAGCAGCGTAGCCGGGACAGGATACAATGAGCAGTTCTTC.

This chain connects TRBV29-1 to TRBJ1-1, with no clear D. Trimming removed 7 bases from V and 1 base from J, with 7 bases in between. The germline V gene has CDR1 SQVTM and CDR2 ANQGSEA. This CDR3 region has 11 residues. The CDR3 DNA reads TGCAGCGCTCGGGCGAACACTGAAGCTTTCTTT. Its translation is CSARANTEAFF.

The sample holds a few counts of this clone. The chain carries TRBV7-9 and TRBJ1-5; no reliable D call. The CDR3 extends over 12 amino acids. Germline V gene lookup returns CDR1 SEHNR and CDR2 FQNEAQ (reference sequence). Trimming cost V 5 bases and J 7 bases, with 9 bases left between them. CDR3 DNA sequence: TGTGCCAGCAGCCGGTTAAGACAGCCCCAGCATTTT. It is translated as CASSRLRQPQHF. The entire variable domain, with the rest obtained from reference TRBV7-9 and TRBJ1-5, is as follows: DTGVSQNPRHKITKRGQNVTFRCDPISEHNRLYWYRQTLGQGPEFLTYFQNEAQLEKSRLLSDRFSAERPKGSFSTLEIQRTEQGDSAMYLCASSRLRQPQHFGDGTRLSIL.

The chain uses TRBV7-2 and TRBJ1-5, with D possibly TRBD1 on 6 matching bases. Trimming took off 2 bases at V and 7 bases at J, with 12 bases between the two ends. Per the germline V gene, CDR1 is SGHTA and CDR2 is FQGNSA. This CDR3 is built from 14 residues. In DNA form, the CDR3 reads TGTGCCAGCAGCTTATTCCAGGGGACCCAGCCCCAGCATTTT. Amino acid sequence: CASSLFQGTQPQHF. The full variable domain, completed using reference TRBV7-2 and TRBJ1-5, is GAGVSQSPSNKVTEKGKDVELRCDPISGHTALYWYRQSLGQGLEFLIYFQGNSAPDKSGLPSDRFSAERTGGSVSTLTIQRTQQEDSAVYLCASSLFQGTQPQHFGDGTRLSIL.

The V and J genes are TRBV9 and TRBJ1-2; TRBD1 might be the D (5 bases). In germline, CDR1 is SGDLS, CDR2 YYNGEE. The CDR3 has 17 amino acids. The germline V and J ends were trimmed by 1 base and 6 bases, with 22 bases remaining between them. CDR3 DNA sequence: TGTGCCAGCAGCGTAAACCGGCAGGGCAGAAGTTGGAATGGCTACACCTTC. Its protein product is CASSVNRQGRSWNGYTF.

The CDR3 spells CASRGQGTGELFF. As DNA, the CDR3 is TGTGCCAGCAGGGGACAGGGAACCGGGGAGCTGTTTTTT. The rearrangement uses TRBV9 and TRBJ2-2, with 9 bases that match TRBD1. The germline V gene has CDR1 SGDLS and CDR2 YYNGEE. V lost 5 bases and J lost 5; bases outside the gene matches: 1. This CDR3 comprises 13 residues.

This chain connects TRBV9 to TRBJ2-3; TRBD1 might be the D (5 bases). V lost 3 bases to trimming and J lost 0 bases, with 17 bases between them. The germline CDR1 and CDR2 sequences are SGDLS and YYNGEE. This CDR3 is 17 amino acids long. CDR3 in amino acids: CASSGRQIPLSTDTQYF. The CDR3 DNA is TGTGCCAGCAGCGGCCGACAGATTCCTTTAAGCACAGATACGCAGTATTTT.

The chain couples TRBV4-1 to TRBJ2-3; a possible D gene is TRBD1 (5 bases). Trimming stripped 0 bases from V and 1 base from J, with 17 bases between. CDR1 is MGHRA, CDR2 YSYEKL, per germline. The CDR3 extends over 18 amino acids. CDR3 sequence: CASSQETNRRSGTDTQYF. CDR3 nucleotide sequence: TGCGCCAGCAGCCAAGAGACGAACAGGCGCTCCGGCACAGATACGCAGTATTTT.

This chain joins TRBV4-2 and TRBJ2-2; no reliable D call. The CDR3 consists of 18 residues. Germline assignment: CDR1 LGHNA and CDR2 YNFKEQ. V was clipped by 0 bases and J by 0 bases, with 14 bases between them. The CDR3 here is CASSQEVALATNTGELFF. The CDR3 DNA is TGTGCCAGCAGCCAAGAAGTGGCGCTCGCAACGAACACCGGGGAGCTGTTTTTT.

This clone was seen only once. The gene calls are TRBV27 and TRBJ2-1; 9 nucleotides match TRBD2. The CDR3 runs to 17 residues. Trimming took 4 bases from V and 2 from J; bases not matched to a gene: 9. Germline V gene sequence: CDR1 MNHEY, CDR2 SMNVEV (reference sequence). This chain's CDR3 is CASSSPGGGRAYNEQFF. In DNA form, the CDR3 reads TGTGCCAGCAGTTCCCCCGGCGGCGGGAGGGCCTACAATGAGCAGTTCTTC.

The CDR3 DNA is TGTGCCAGCAGCACATTCACAGGGTTCAATGAGCAGTTCTTC. This translates into CASSTFTGFNEQFF. The chain links TRBV7-8 to TRBJ2-1; TRBD1 might be the D (6 bases). The CDR3 is 14 residues long. V lost 5 bases and J 6 bases, leaving 14 bases between the germline ends. The V gene's germline CDR1 is SGHVS and CDR2 FQNEAQ.

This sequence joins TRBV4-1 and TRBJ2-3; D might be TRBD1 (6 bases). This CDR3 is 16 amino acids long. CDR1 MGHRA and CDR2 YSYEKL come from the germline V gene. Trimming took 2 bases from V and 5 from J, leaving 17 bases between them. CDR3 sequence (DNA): TGCGCCAGCAGCCAATGGGGGCTGGGTAGTGTAGATACGCAGTATTTT. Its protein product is CASSQWGLGSVDTQYF.

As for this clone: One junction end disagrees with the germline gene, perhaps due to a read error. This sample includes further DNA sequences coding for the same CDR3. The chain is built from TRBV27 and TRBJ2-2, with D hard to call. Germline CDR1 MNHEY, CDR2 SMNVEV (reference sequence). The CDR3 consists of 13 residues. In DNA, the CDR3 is TGCGCCAGCAGTTTCCCAGGAACCGGGGAGCTGTTTTTT. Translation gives CASSFPGTGELFF.

As DNA, the CDR3 is TGTGCCAGCAGTTCGACAGGGGGAGAACCCCAGCATTTT. Protein sequence: CASSSTGGEPQHF. The chain employs TRBV7-9 and TRBJ1-5, with 9 positions matching TRBD1. Germline V gene sequence: CDR1 SEHNR, CDR2 FQNEAQ (reference sequence). V dropped 6 bases and J dropped 10; count of bases not matched to a gene: 7. This CDR3 contains 13 residues.

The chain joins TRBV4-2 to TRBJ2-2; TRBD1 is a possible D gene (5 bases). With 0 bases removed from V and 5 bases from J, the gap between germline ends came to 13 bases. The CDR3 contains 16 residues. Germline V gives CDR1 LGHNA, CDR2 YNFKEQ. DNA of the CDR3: TGTGCCAGCAGCCAAGATGGAGCAGGGATAACCGGGGAGCTGTTTTTT. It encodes CASSQDGAGITGELFF.

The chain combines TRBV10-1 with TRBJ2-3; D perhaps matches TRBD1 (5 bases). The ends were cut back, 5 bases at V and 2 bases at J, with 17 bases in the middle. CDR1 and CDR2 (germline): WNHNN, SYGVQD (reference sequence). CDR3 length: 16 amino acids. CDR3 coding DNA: TGCGCCAGCAGTAAAACCGCAGGGTGGGACACAGATACGCAGTATTTT. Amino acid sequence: CASSKTAGWDTDTQYF.

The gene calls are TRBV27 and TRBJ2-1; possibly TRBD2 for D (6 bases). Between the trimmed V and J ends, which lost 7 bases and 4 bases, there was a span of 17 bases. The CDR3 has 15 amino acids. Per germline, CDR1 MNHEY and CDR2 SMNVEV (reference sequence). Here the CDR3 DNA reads TGTGCCAGCACCCCCACTTGGGGGACTTACAATGAGCAGTTCTTC. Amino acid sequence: CASTPTWGTYNEQFF.

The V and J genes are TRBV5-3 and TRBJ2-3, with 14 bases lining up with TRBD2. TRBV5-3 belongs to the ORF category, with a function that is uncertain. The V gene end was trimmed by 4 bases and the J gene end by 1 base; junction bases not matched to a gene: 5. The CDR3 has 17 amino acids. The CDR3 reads CARSPRLAGGCTDTQYF. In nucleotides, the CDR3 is TGTGCCAGAAGCCCCCGACTAGCGGGAGGGTGCACAGATACGCAGTATTTT.

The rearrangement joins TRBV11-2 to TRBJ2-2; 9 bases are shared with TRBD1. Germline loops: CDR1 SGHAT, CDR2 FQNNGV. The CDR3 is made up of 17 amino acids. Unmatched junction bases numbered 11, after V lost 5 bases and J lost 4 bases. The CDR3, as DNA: TGTGCCAGCAGCCGACCGCGGGACAGGGTCTTCACCGGGGAGCTGTTTTTT. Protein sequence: CASSRPRDRVFTGELFF.

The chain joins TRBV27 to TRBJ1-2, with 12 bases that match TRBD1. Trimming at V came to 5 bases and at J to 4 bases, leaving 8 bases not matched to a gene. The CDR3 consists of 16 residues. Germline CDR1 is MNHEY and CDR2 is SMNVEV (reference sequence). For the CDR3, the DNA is TGTGCCAGCAGTCCTGGGACAGGGGGCACCTTCTATGGCTACACCTTC. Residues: CASSPGTGGTFYGYTF.

CDR3 nucleotides: TGTGCCAGTAGTATGCTAGCGGGAGCAACCGGGGAGCTGTTTTTT. It is translated as CASSMLAGATGELFF. V and J are TRBV19 and TRBJ2-2, with 10 bases that match TRBD2. The CDR3 is made up of 15 amino acids. Germline lookup yields CDR1 LNHDA and CDR2 SQIVND (reference sequence). V shed 3 bases, J shed 5 bases, and the junction held 3 bases outside the gene matches.

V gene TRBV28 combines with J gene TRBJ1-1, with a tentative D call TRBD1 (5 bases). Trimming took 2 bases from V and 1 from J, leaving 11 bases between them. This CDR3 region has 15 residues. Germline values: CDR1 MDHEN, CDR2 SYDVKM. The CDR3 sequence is CASSLGVTENTEAFF. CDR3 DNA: TGTGCCAGCAGTTTAGGAGTGACAGAGAACACTGAAGCTTTCTTT.

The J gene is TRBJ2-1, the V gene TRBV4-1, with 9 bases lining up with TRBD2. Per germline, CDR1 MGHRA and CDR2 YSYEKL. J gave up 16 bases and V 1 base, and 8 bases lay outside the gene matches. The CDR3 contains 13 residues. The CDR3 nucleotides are TGCGCCAGCAGCCAAGGGGGGGCGGGAGGGCCATTCTTC. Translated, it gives CASSQGGAGGPFF.

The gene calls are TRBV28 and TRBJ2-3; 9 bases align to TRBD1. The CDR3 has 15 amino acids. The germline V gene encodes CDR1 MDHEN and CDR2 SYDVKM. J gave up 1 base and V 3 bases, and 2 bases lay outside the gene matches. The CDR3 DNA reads TGTGCCAGCAGTTTCCGGGACAGGGGCACAGATACGCAGTATTTT. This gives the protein CASSFRDRGTDTQYF.